This entry is about one TCR beta chain. These data come from a study of blood T cell repertoires in COVID-19. Generated by immunoSEQ multiplex PCR, the TCRdb table keeps only in-frame clones and is missing some. The data hold about 190,000 clones, with around four fifths observed a single time. CDR1 and CDR2 from the germline V gene are SGHVS and FQNEAQ. This CDR3 contains 12 residues. Trimming took 5 bases from V and 4 from J, leaving 8 bases between them. This rearrangement joins TRBV7-8 to TRBJ1-1; D remains unclear. The source of this sequence is a human donor in a cohort sampled during active COVID-19. Sequenced material: peripheral blood. CDR3: CASSVGGTEAFF. DNA for the CDR3: TGTGCCAGCAGCGTGGGAGGCACTGAAGCTTTCTTT.